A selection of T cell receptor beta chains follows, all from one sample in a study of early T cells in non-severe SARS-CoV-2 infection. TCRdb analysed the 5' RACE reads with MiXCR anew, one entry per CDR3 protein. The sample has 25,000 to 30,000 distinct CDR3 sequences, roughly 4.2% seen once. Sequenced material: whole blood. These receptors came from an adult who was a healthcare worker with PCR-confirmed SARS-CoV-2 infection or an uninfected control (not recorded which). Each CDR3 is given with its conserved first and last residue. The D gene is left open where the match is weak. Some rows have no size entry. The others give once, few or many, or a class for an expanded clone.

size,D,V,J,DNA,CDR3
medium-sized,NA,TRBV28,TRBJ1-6,TGTGCCAGCAGTCCTCTCAAGTTCGTTGGGCGTCATTCACCCCTCCACTTT,CASSPLKFVGRHSPLHF
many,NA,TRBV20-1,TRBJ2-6,TGCAGTGCTAGGTCGGTTAAGGGGGCCAACGTCCTGACTTTC,CSARSVKGANVLTF
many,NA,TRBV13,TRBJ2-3,TGTGCCAGCAGCGTACAGGGAGGAGGATCTTTACTTACGCAGTATTTT,CASSVQGGGSLLTQYF
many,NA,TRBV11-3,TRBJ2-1,TGTGCCAGCAGCTTAGATTCAGTGAGCTTGTCAGTCTTC,CASSLDSVSLSVF
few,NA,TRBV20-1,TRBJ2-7,TGCAGTGCTAGAGATCCTAATCCGGGGTTCGAGCAGTACTTC,CSARDPNPGFEQYF
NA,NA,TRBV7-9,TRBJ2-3,TGTGCCAGCAGCACCCGGGGCACAGATACGCAGTATTTT,CASSTRGTDTQYF
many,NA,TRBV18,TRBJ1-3,TGTGCCAGCTCACCACGTTCAGTCTCTGGAAACACCATATATTTT,CASSPRSVSGNTIYF
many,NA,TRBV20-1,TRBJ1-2,TGCAGTGCAGTGGCGGGGGCCAACTATGGCTACACCTTC,CSAVAGANYGYTF
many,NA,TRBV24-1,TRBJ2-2,TGTGCCACCAGTCCCTCCCGGAACACCGGGGAGCTGTTTTTT,CATSPSRNTGELFF
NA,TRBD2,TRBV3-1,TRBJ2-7,TGTGCCAGCAGCCAGTCTCTAGCGGGAACGAGCTCCTACGAGCAGTACTTC,CASSQSLAGTSSYEQYF
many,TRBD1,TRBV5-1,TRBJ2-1,TGCGCCAGCAGCCAGGACAGGGTGCCGTTCTTC,CASSQDRVPFF
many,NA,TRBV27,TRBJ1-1,TGTGCCAGCAGTTTCCGATTCCAGACGAAGAACACTGAAGCTTTCTTT,CASSFRFQTKNTEAFF
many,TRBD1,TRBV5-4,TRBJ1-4,TGTGCCAGCAGCTCGCCAGGGGGGGATGAAAAACTGTTTTTT,CASSSPGGDEKLFF
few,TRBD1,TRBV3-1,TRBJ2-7,TGTGCCAGCAGCCAAGATCCCGACAGGGCCGCCTACGAGCAGTACTTC,CASSQDPDRAAYEQYF
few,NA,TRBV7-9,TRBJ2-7,TGTGCCGACATGCCGGGTTCACTTACCTACGAGCAGTACTTC,CADMPGSLTYEQYF
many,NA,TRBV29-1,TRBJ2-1,TGCAGCGTTGTAGAACCGGATGAGCAGTTCTTC,CSVVEPDEQFF
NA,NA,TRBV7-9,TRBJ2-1,TGTGCCAGCACCCCACTGGACGGAGCGGAGGGCTACAATGAGCAGTTCTTC,CASTPLDGAEGYNEQFF
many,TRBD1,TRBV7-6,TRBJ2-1,TGTGCCAGCAGCCAGCTGGGAGGGACAGGGGGGAATGAGCAGTTCTTC,CASSQLGGTGGNEQFF
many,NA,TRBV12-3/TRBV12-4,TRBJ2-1,TGTGCCAGCACCCTTGGGGGAATAGGCAATGAGCAGTTCTTC,CASTLGGIGNEQFF
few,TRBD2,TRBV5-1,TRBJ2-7,TGCGCCAGCAGCCGGACTAGCAGCAACTACGAGCAGTACTTC,CASSRTSSNYEQYF
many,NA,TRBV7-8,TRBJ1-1,TGTGCCAGCAGCTTGGAACTCCTTCGTGAAGCTTTCTTT,CASSLELLREAFF
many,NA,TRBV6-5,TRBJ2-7,TGTGCCAGCAGTAACCTCTACGAGCAGTACTTC,CASSNLYEQYF
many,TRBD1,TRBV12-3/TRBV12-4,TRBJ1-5,TGTGCCAGCAGTTTGGGGACAGGGGATCAGCCCCAGCATTTT,CASSLGTGDQPQHF
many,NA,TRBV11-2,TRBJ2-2,TGTGCCAGCAGCTTCGCGGGGGAGCTGTTTTTT,CASSFAGELFF
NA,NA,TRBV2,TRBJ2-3,TGTGCCAGCACTCAGGGTTTGAGCACAGATACGCAGTATTTT,CASTQGLSTDTQYF
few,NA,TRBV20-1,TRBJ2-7,TGCAGTGCCGGGACTCTGGGAGAGCAGTACTTC,CSAGTLGEQYF
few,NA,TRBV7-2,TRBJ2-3,TGTGCCAGCAGCCATTCTAGCGCCCCAGATACGCAGTATTTT,CASSHSSAPDTQYF
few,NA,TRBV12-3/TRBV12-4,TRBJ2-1,TGTGCCAGCAGTTTAGGCGCGGACAATGAGCAGTTCTTC,CASSLGADNEQFF
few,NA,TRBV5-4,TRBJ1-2,TGTGCCAGCAGCTTATCCACGGACAGCCTGGGCTATGGCTACACCTTC,CASSLSTDSLGYGYTF
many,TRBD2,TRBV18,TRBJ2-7,TGTGCCAGCTCACAAACTAGCGGGAGAGTATACGAGCAGTACTTC,CASSQTSGRVYEQYF
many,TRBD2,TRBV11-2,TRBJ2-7,TGTGCCAGCAGCCGTATTAGCGGGAGGAGGTACGAGCAGTACTTC,CASSRISGRRYEQYF
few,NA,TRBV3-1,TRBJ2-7,TGTGCCAGCAGCCACTTACAGGGCCACGAGCAGTACTTC,CASSHLQGHEQYF